This section outlines one TCR beta chain sequence together with its context. Its antigen is as yet unknown. The sample is drawn from a study of cytomegalovirus exposure and HLA in healthy donors. Study as a whole: Per a later analysis, the roughly 670 first-cohort and some 110 validation repertoires shared one platform. Regarding the study as a whole: In vitro testing confirmed three CMV-associated chains as specific for CMV antigens.

This CDR3 is 15 amino acids long. The germline V gene encodes CDR1 SGHTA and CDR2 FQGNSA. V shed 2 bases and J shed 0 bases, with 9 bases lying between them. Some clones are missing from TCRdb's copy, which holds only in-frame ones; the method was immunoSEQ multiplex PCR. This table has some 120,000 clones, roughly 90% appearing once. The chain combines TRBV7-2 with TRBJ2-3, with a weak D call TRBD2 (5 bases). The TCR was taken from a man in his thirties or forties in good health and CMV-seronegative. Sequencing was done on a sample of PBMCs. CDR3 loop: CASSLMDFSTDTQYF. CDR3 sequence (DNA): TGTGCCAGCAGCTTAATGGACTTTAGCACAGATACGCAGTATTTT.